Here is one T cell receptor beta chain with its context. The record originates from a study of blood T cell repertoires in COVID-19. Study-level background: Sites across the United States, Italy and Spain contributed samples from acute and convalescent COVID-19. T cells, B-cell-depleted T cells, or PBMCs provided the cDNA or gDNA that served as material.

Germline values: CDR1 ENHRY, CDR2 SYGVKD. The length of the CDR3 is 16 residues. Trimming took 0 bases from V and 3 from J; bases not matched to a gene: 5. As handled by the study authors: Estimated nucleated cell counts came from reference gene primer amplification. Only in-frame clones appear in the TCRdb table, and some are missing; sequencing was by immunoSEQ multiplex PCR. V, J and clone size were drawn from that table, and D and trimming were deduced from the DNA. The sample has 120,000 to 150,000 clones, around 80% seen once. This sequence was found in a human donor with acute or convalescent COVID-19. The donor label of this sample is uncertain. Sequencing used peripheral blood. The V gene is TRBV10-3, the J gene TRBJ1-2, with 9 nucleotides matching TRBD1. CDR3 region: CAISESSRQGDYGYTF. In DNA, the CDR3 is TGTGCCATCAGTGAGTCGTCGAGACAGGGGGACTATGGCTACACCTTC.